This T cell receptor beta chain was sequenced during a study of blood T cell repertoires in COVID-19. Across the whole study: Samples representing acute and convalescent COVID-19 were sourced from the United States, Italy and Spain. T cells, B-cell-depleted T cells, or PBMCs provided the cDNA or gDNA that served as material.

Authors' methods: Amplification of reference gene primers provided the estimated nucleated cell counts. Libraries were prepared by immunoSEQ multiplex PCR; TCRdb keeps only in-frame clonotypes and omits some of them. V and J calls and clone size follow that table, whereas D and trimming were derived from the DNA. The sample contains roughly 110,000 clones, 80% to 90% of which appear only once. The CDR3 extends over 14 amino acids. Trimming cost V 1 base and J 9 bases; bases outside gene matches: 5. CDR1 and CDR2 from the germline V gene are LGHDT and YNNKEL (reference sequence). The chain links TRBV3-1 (or the pseudogene TRBV3-2) to TRBJ2-7; TRBD2 matches 11 bases. The sample was peripheral blood. The TCR was taken from a man aged 40-55 years with acute or convalescent COVID-19. The chain's CDR3 is CASSQALAGEGQYF. The CDR3 region has the DNA TGTGCCAGCAGCCAAGCACTAGCGGGGGAGGGGCAGTACTTC.